The 30 T cell receptor beta chains listed next were all sequenced from one sample in a study of regulatory T cells in long-lasting Graves disease. TCR beta libraries were built with iRepertoire HTBI primers and Arm-PCR of CDR3 regions. MiXCR was run by TCRdb on the multiplex PCR reads, yielding one entry per CDR3 protein. The sample carries over 400,000 distinct CDR3 sequences, less than 15% recorded once. Noted time point: newly diagnosed GD, antithyroid drugs for less than 3 months. Scientists built the TCR library using RNA that was extracted from PBMCs. The sample was also linked to a second study, of T cells in Graves' hyperthyroidism and ophthalmopathy.

This specimen consisted of peripheral blood mononuclear cells (PBMCs), obtained at new diagnosis, from a patient treated with antithyroid drugs. All receptors come from a woman aged 45 to 65 with Graves disease.

The chain employs TRBV2 and TRBJ2-3; D not resolved. In germline, CDR1 is SNHLY, CDR2 FYNNEI. The CDR3 totals 11 residues. The V and J ends lost 8 bases and 3 bases respectively, with 6 bases between them. The DNA of the CDR3 is TGTGCCAGCGGGTTGACAGATACGCAGTATTTT. Its translation: CASGLTDTQYF.

This clonotype came up many times. The J gene is TRBJ2-2, the V gene TRBV29-1; TRBD1 might be the D (5 bases). The germline gives CDR1 SQVTM, CDR2 ANQGSEA. The CDR3 is 16 amino acids. With 7 bases removed from V and 0 bases from J, the gap between germline ends came to 18 bases. The CDR3 loop reads CSAKSSPDTNTGELFF. The CDR3, as DNA: TGCAGCGCCAAATCATCGCCGGACACGAACACCGGGGAGCTGTTTTTT.

This clonotype was recorded many times. The V and J genes are TRBV7-2 and TRBJ1-5; TRBD1 matches at 8 bases. This CDR3 region has 16 residues. J gave up 5 bases and V 0 bases, and 6 bases lay outside the gene matches. CDR1 is SGHTA and CDR2 is FQGNSA in the germline V gene. CDR3 nucleotide sequence: TGTGCCAGCAGCTTAGCCTCAGACAGGGGTGATCAGCCCCAGCATTTT. Encoded protein: CASSLASDRGDQPQHF. Variable domain in full (rest from reference TRBV7-2 and TRBJ1-5): GAGVSQSPSNKVTEKGKDVELRCDPISGHTALYWYRQSLGQGLEFLIYFQGNSAPDKSGLPSDRFSAERTGGSVSTLTIQRTQQEDSAVYLCASSLASDRGDQPQHFGDGTRLSIL.

The chain joins TRBV5-1 to TRBJ1-1; D is undetermined. Looked up from germline, CDR1 is SGHRS and CDR2 is YFSETQ. This CDR3 has 12 residues. Trimming removed 4 bases at V and 4 bases at J, with 8 bases between. This CDR3 is CASSAASTEAFF. CDR3 sequence (DNA): TGCGCCAGCAGCGCAGCAAGCACTGAAGCTTTCTTT.

The chain links TRBV5-1 to TRBJ2-7, with a weak D call TRBD1 (5 bases). The CDR3 runs 16 residues. Trimming shortened V by 0 bases and J by 6 bases, and 19 bases separated the two germline ends. Germline lookup yields CDR1 SGHRS and CDR2 YFSETQ. CDR3 amino acids: CASSLVAQGAPSEQYF. CDR3 nucleotide sequence: TGCGCCAGCAGCTTGGTGGCCCAGGGTGCACCCAGCGAGCAGTACTTC.

In its sample, this clonotype was seen many times. Here the CDR3 DNA reads TGTGCCAGCAGTTTATTTACTAGCGACACAGATACGCAGTATTTT. The encoded protein is CASSLFTSDTDTQYF. The chain combines TRBV28 with TRBJ2-3, with 7 nucleotides matching TRBD2. Germline lookup yields CDR1 MDHEN and CDR2 SYDVKM. Trimming at V came to 1 base and at J to 2 bases, leaving 3 bases not matched to a gene. The CDR3 has 15 residues.

This clonotype appeared many times. The chain's CDR3 is CAWSGFLASSYNEQFF. In DNA, the CDR3 is TGTGCCTGGAGTGGTTTCTTGGCGAGCTCCTACAATGAGCAGTTCTTC. This sequence joins TRBV30 and TRBJ2-1; D not resolved. Germline CDR1 reads GTSNPN; CDR2 reads SVGIG (reference sequence). Trimming took off 1 base at V and 0 bases at J, with 13 bases between the two ends. This CDR3 is built from 16 residues.

In its sample, this clonotype was seen many times. This sequence joins TRBV7-2 and TRBJ1-2; no clear D gene. Germline CDR1 is SGHTA and CDR2 is FQGNSA. V was trimmed by 8 bases and J by 3 bases, leaving 10 bases between them. The CDR3 extends over 12 amino acids. The CDR3: CASATGYYGYTF. The CDR3 nucleotides read TGTGCCAGCGCCACGGGGTACTATGGCTACACCTTC.

There are many counts of this clonotype. The chain recombines TRBV20-1 with TRBJ2-1, with 8 positions matching TRBD2. The length of the CDR3 is 14 residues. With V trimmed by 6 bases and J by 5 bases, 9 bases remained unmatched. Germline V gives CDR1 DFQATT, CDR2 SNEGSKA (reference sequence). The DNA for the CDR3 is TGCAGTGCCACCAGCGGGAGATCCGACAATGAGCAGTTCTTC. It codes for CSATSGRSDNEQFF.

A note on this clonotype: A far larger clone is off by one base, so a read error is likely. The chain carries TRBV2 and TRBJ2-1, with 9 bases that match TRBD2. This CDR3 is built from 15 residues. Germline lookup yields CDR1 SNHLY and CDR2 FYNNEI. Trimming at V came to 2 bases and at J to 10 bases, leaving 9 bases not matched to a gene. CDR3 region: CASSEIAGVVYEQFF. DNA for the CDR3: TGTGCCAGCAGTGAAATAGCGGGGGTAGTCTACGAGCAGTTCTTC.

In its sample, this clonotype was seen many times. The V and J genes are TRBV28 and TRBJ1-2; the D gene is possibly TRBD1 (6 bases). CDR3 length: 15 amino acids. V lost 5 bases, J lost 4 bases, and 17 bases lay in between. Per the germline V gene, CDR1 is MDHEN and CDR2 is SYDVKM. The CDR3 here is CASSETGNPSYGYTF. The CDR3 nucleotides read TGTGCCAGCAGTGAAACAGGGAATCCCTCCTATGGCTACACCTTC.

The sample holds a few counts of this clonotype. The chain joins TRBV12-3 or TRBV12-4 to TRBJ1-2; D unclear. V lost 0 bases and J 4 bases, leaving 6 bases between the germline ends. The length of the CDR3 is 13 residues. This chain's CDR3 is CASSLALPYGYTF. The CDR3 DNA is TGTGCCAGCAGTTTAGCTCTGCCCTATGGCTACACCTTC.

This clonotype was picked up many times. CDR3 coding DNA: TGTGCCAGCAGTATGGGAGGGCCTGTGGAGACCCAGTACTTC. Translating gives CASSMGGPVETQYF. The chain carries TRBV7-6 and TRBJ2-5, with 7 bases aligning to TRBD2. Germline assignment: CDR1 SGHVS and CDR2 FNYEAQ. This CDR3 is built from 14 residues. The J segment lost 5 bases and the V segment lost 6 bases, leaving 9 bases of the junction unmatched.

Only a few counts were recorded for this clonotype. The chain links TRBV5-1 to TRBJ2-3, with 8 bases lining up with TRBD2. This CDR3 comprises 16 residues. Trimming cost V 2 bases and J 2 bases; bases outside gene matches: 7. CDR1 is SGHRS and CDR2 is YFSETQ in the germline V gene. CDR3 nucleotides: TGCGCCAGCAGCTTCGATAGCGGGGCAACCACAGATACGCAGTATTTT. Encoded protein: CASSFDSGATTDTQYF. Based on the CDR3 plus reference TRBV5-1 and TRBJ2-3, the full variable domain is KAGVTQTPRYLIKTRGQQVTLSCSPISGHRSVSWYQQTPGQGLQFLFEYFSETQRNKGNFPGRFSGRQFSNSRSEMNVSTLELGDSALYLCASSFDSGATTDTQYFGPGTRLTVL.

This clonotype is a singleton in its sample. This chain joins TRBV4-1 and TRBJ2-7; D possibly corresponds to TRBD2 (7 bases). This CDR3 spans 18 amino acids. V was cut by 0 bases and J by 0 bases, with 18 bases left in between. Germline CDR1 MGHRA, CDR2 YSYEKL. CDR3 coding DNA: TGCGCCAGCAGCCAAGACCGAGGGGGGGTCGGGTCCTCCTACGAGCAGTACTTC. Translating it yields CASSQDRGGVGSSYEQYF.

The chain has TRBV27 and TRBJ1-5; 9 bases agree with TRBD1. Germline V CDR1 and CDR2: MNHEY, SMNVEV (reference sequence). The CDR3 totals 14 residues. Trimming at V came to 6 bases and at J to 4 bases, leaving 4 bases not matched to a gene. The CDR3: CASSRDRANQPQHF. CDR3 coding DNA: TGTGCCAGCAGCCGGGACAGGGCAAATCAGCCCCAGCATTTT.

Ten or more counts support this clonotype. This rearrangement joins TRBV11-2 to TRBJ1-5, with D perhaps matching TRBD1 (5 bases). Germline V lookup: CDR1 SGHAT, CDR2 FQNNGV. Trimming pared 1 base from V and 1 base from J, leaving 11 bases between. There are 16 residues in the CDR3. CDR3 coding DNA: TGTGCCAGCAGCTTAGTCAGACAGAAAAGCAATCAGCCCCAGCATTTT. This codes for CASSLVRQKSNQPQHF.

This clonotype showed up many times. This chain uses TRBV7-2 with TRBJ1-6, with D possibly matching TRBD1 (5 bases). V was trimmed by 5 bases and J by 14 bases, leaving 19 bases between them. Germline V CDR1 and CDR2: SGHTA, FQGNSA. The CDR3 spans 14 residues. The CDR3 DNA is TGTGCCAGCAGCGCGACAGTACCACAATTCACCCTCCACTTT. This encodes CASSATVPQFTLHF.

The CDR3: CASSIVAQPQHF. CDR3 DNA sequence: TGTGCCAGTAGTATAGTGGCACAACCCCAGCATTTT. The rearrangement joins TRBV19 to TRBJ1-5; D gene ambiguous. Germline CDR1 LNHDA, CDR2 SQIVND (reference sequence). Trimming shortened V by 1 base and J by 10 bases, and 8 bases separated the two germline ends. The CDR3 covers 12 residues. Using reference TRBV19 and TRBJ1-5 for the parts outside the CDR3, the full variable domain is DGGITQSPKYLFRKEGQNVTLSCEQNLNHDAMYWYRQDPGQGLRLIYYSQIVNDFQKGDIAEGYSVSREKKESFPLTVTSAQKNPTAFYLCASSIVAQPQHFGDGTRLSIL.

There are many counts of this clonotype. The rearrangement joins TRBV28 to TRBJ1-1, with D hard to call. Germline CDR1 and CDR2: MDHEN and SYDVKM. This CDR3 comprises 16 residues. V was clipped by 1 base and J by 6 bases, with 18 bases between them. The chain's CDR3 is CASSLLLGVGQSEAFF. DNA for the CDR3: TGTGCCAGCAGTTTATTACTTGGGGTAGGGCAGTCTGAAGCTTTCTTT.

This clonotype was found many times. The DNA for the CDR3 is TGCGCCAGCAGTTCTTCCAGCTATGGCTACACCTTC. It codes for CASSSSSYGYTF. V is TRBV5-1 and J is TRBJ1-2; D ambiguous. V was trimmed by 5 bases and J by 4 bases, leaving 9 bases between them. CDR3 size: 12 residues. Germline CDR1 reads SGHRS; CDR2 reads YFSETQ.

The table lists this clonotype with a few counts. This may stem from a read error, because a much larger clone lies one nucleotide away. This sequence joins TRBV7-9 and TRBJ2-2, with 13 bases fitting TRBD2. There are 18 residues in the CDR3. Germline CDR1 SEHNR, CDR2 FQNEAQ (reference sequence). The CDR3 DNA sequence: TGTGCCAGCAGGCGGTGGACTAGCGGGAGTATGGGGACCGGGGAGCCGTTTTTT. Its translation: CASRRWTSGSMGTGEPFF.

Ten or more counts support this clonotype. This chain connects TRBV12-3 or TRBV12-4 to TRBJ2-3, with 8 bases aligning to TRBD2. V was clipped by 8 bases and J by 2 bases; unmatched bases: 3. The CDR3 sequence is 13 residues long. The CDR3 DNA reads as TGTGCCAGCTTAGCGGGGAACACAGATACGCAGTATTTT. This sequence encodes CASLAGNTDTQYF.

With respect to this clonotype: This may stem from a read error, because a much larger clone lies one nucleotide away. The chain employs TRBV2 and TRBJ2-7; D gene uncertain. Germline V gene sequence: CDR1 SNHLY, CDR2 FYNNEI. CDR3 length equals 12 residues. V shed 6 bases and J shed 7 bases, with 13 bases lying between them. CDR3 sequence (DNA): TGTGCCAGCAGCGTAGACAACAATGAGCAGTACTTC. Amino acid sequence: CASSVDNNEQYF.

The J gene is TRBJ2-6, the V gene TRBV28; a possible D gene is TRBD2 (5 bases). Trimming left V 2 bases short and J 2 bases short, with 13 bases between. CDR3 length equals 17 residues. Germline values: CDR1 MDHEN, CDR2 SYDVKM. This chain's CDR3 is CASSLRTVYPGANVLTF. The CDR3 nucleotides read TGTGCCAGCAGTTTACGGACTGTTTATCCTGGGGCCAACGTCCTGACTTTC.

In DNA form, the CDR3 reads TGTGCCAGCAGGAACCGGGACAGATCCTCTGGGGCCAACGTCCTGACTTTC. Translating gives CASRNRDRSSGANVLTF. The rearrangement links TRBV28 to TRBJ2-6; 7 bases match TRBD1. With 6 bases clipped from V and 0 bases from J, the junction kept 8 bases outside the gene matches. CDR3 length: 17 amino acids. Germline CDR1 MDHEN, CDR2 SYDVKM.

This clonotype has ten or more counts. The chain has TRBV5-1 and TRBJ2-7; either TRBD1 or TRBD2 may supply D (5 bases each). In germline, CDR1 is SGHRS, CDR2 YFSETQ. V lost 5 bases and J 5 bases, leaving 14 bases between the germline ends. CDR3 length equals 13 residues. This CDR3 is CASRGVPGDEQYF. The CDR3 DNA sequence: TGCGCCAGCAGGGGGGTCCCTGGGGACGAGCAGTACTTC.

This clonotype was counted a few times. The genes are TRBV6-1 and TRBJ2-1; no definite D call. Trimming removed 6 bases from V and 7 bases from J, with 13 bases in between. The CDR3 spans 13 residues. In germline, CDR1 is MNHNS, CDR2 SASEGT. The CDR3 spells CASSSGPRNEQFF. The CDR3 nucleotides are TGTGCCAGCAGCTCCGGGCCGCGGAATGAGCAGTTCTTC.

The chain recombines TRBV14 with TRBJ2-2; the D is unclear. The CDR3 is 15 amino acids. Germline CDR1 SGHDN, CDR2 FVKESK. The V end was cut by 5 bases, the J end by 2 bases, with 12 bases between. CDR3 coding DNA: TGTGCCAGCAGCTCTCTTCTGGAAAACACCGGGGAGCTGTTTTTT. Protein sequence: CASSSLLENTGELFF.

This clonotype was observed a few times. The V gene is TRBV10-2, the J gene TRBJ2-5; tentatively, D is TRBD1 (6 bases). V was shortened by 6 bases and J by 4 bases, with 21 bases between the two germline ends. CDR1 WSHSY and CDR2 SAAADI come from the germline V gene. The CDR3 loop spans 16 amino acids. The DNA for the CDR3 is TGCGCCAGCAGGGTGGCGAACAGGGAAACTGGAGAGACCCAGTACTTC. This translates into CASRVANRETGETQYF.